The clone carrying this T cell receptor (beta chain) was observed a handful of times. Assay: immunoSEQ multiplex PCR; the TCRdb copy retains only in-frame clones and omits some. The repertoire consists of approximately 16,000 clones, with around 69% occurring once and the leading ten covering about 2.6%. The CDR3 has 13 amino acids. CDR1 is MNHEY, CDR2 SMNVEV, per germline (reference sequence). Trimming removed 6 bases from V and 2 bases from J; junction bases left unmatched: 3. Stage II-IVA oral cavity squamous cell carcinoma was new and untreated by systemic or radiation therapy. Cohort: HPV-negative, locally advanced oral cavity squamous cell carcinoma patients. This sample is part of a study of neoadjuvant anti-PD-1 for oral cavity cancer. The wider study: Patients mostly received three to four biweekly nivolumab doses at 3 mg/kg before surgery.

The chain has TRBV27 and TRBJ2-5; 7 bases line up with TRBD2. Sequencing was performed on PBMCs, taken before nivolumab (anti-PD-1) treatment. This clonotype originated in a person aged 35-79 years with oral cavity squamous cell carcinoma. The CDR3 coding sequence is TGTGCCAGCAGCCCGGGAGGTCAAGAGACCCAGTACTTC. Protein product: CASSPGGQETQYF.